Below, 18 T cell receptor beta chains from the same sample are listed, as sequenced in a study of CD8 T cells in Susac syndrome. RNA amounts of about 0.45 to 1 ug underwent reverse transcription with random hexamers. From the immunoSEQ multiplex PCR reads, TCRdb called clonotypes with MiXCR, one entry per CDR3 protein. The sample yields some 260,000 distinct CDR3 sequences, 70% to 90% seen once. The sequenced sample was CD8+ T cells from PBMCs. Source of these receptors: a human donor with multiple sclerosis.

This chain links TRBV6-6 with TRBJ1-5; D gene unclear. V lost 4 bases and J lost 6, with 13 bases in between. The CDR3 is 14 residues long. Germline CDR1 is MNHNY and CDR2 is SVGAGI (reference sequence). CDR3 sequence: CASSSLRIGQPQHF. The CDR3 DNA reads as TGTGCCAGCAGTTCCCTAAGGATTGGTCAGCCCCAGCATTTT.

The table lists this clonotype with a count of one. The chain combines TRBV29-1 with TRBJ2-2; 10 bases map to TRBD1. CDR3 length: 13 residues. Germline V lookup: CDR1 SQVTM, CDR2 ANQGSEA. The J segment lost 7 bases and the V segment lost 8 bases, leaving 7 bases of the junction unmatched. The CDR3, as DNA: TGCAGCACCGGGACAGGGGAGGGCGGGGAGCTGTTTTTT. Its translation is CSTGTGEGGELFF.

The rearrangement joins TRBV3-1 to TRBJ2-1, with 13 bases that match TRBD2. The CDR3 is made up of 15 amino acids. CDR1 and CDR2 (germline): LGHDT, YNNKEL (reference sequence). V shed 4 bases, J shed 9 bases, and the junction held 6 bases outside the gene matches. Written as DNA, the CDR3 is TGTGCCAGCAGCCTACTAGCGGGAGGGGACAGTGAGCAGTTCTTC. Its protein is CASSLLAGGDSEQFF.

The V call is TRBV9, the J call TRBJ2-5; 7 positions agree with TRBD2. The length of the CDR3 is 13 residues. Trimming cost V 2 bases and J 2 bases; bases outside gene matches: 0. From germline, CDR1 is SGDLS and CDR2 YYNGEE. CDR3 protein: CASSVGGQETQYF. For the CDR3, the DNA is TGTGCCAGCAGCGTCGGGGGGCAAGAGACCCAGTACTTC.

This clonotype was found once. J is TRBJ2-2 and V is TRBV3-1; D may be TRBD1 (6 bases). Germline V gene sequence: CDR1 LGHDT, CDR2 YNNKEL (reference sequence). The CDR3 runs to 16 residues. V lost 4 bases, J lost 8 bases, and 20 bases lay in between. The CDR3, as DNA: TGTGCCAGCAGCCTCCGGACAGAAACCTCCCCGGGGGAGCTGTTTTTT. Amino acids: CASSLRTETSPGELFF.

This clonotype was recorded a few times. The DNA of the CDR3 is TGTGCCAGCCAGGGACAGGCTAACTATGGCTACACCTTC. The encoded protein is CASQGQANYGYTF. The gene calls are TRBV6-2 or TRBV6-3 and TRBJ1-2; 8 bases fit TRBD1. CDR1 is MNHEY, CDR2 SVGEGT, per germline. The CDR3 loop spans 13 amino acids. Unmatched junction bases numbered 2, after V lost 8 bases and J lost 0 bases.

The rearrangement uses TRBV27 and TRBJ1-1; D is uncertain. This CDR3 contains 13 residues. Germline lookup yields CDR1 MNHEY and CDR2 SMNVEV (reference sequence). The germline V and J ends were trimmed by 6 bases and 5 bases, with 13 bases remaining between them. The CDR3 protein is CASSSGSLTEAFF. The CDR3 region has the DNA TGTGCCAGCAGCTCGGGATCCCTAACTGAAGCTTTCTTT.

This clonotype appeared once. The chain is built from TRBV20-1 and TRBJ1-3; maybe TRBD1 (5 bases). V was shortened by 3 bases and J by 0 bases, with 9 bases between the two germline ends. Germline lookup yields CDR1 DFQATT and CDR2 SNEGSKA (reference sequence). CDR3 length: 14 residues. The CDR3 DNA sequence: TGCAGTGCTAGCTGGGGGGACTCTGGAAACACCATATATTTT. Residues: CSASWGDSGNTIYF.

The rearrangement uses TRBV6-2 or TRBV6-3 and TRBJ2-5; D might be TRBD2 (5 bases). The germline V gene encodes CDR1 MNHEY and CDR2 SVGEGT. There are 15 residues in the CDR3. Trimming removed 0 bases from V and 2 bases from J, with 10 bases in between. The chain's CDR3 is CASSYSRADQETQYF. In DNA form, the CDR3 reads TGTGCCAGCAGTTACTCGAGGGCAGATCAAGAGACCCAGTACTTC.

The chain combines TRBV11-2 with TRBJ2-7; the D is unclear. The V end lost 3 bases, the J end lost 7 bases, and 13 bases lay between the germline ends. CDR3 length: 13 residues. The germline CDR1 and CDR2 sequences are SGHAT and FQNNGV. The CDR3 DNA reads as TGTGCCAGCAGCTTCCTAGGGTTCCGGGAGCAGTACTTC. Amino acids: CASSFLGFREQYF.

The rearrangement joins TRBV7-9 to TRBJ2-1, with 8 bases matching TRBD1. The germline V gene has CDR1 SEHNR and CDR2 FQNEAQ (reference sequence). This CDR3 is 14 amino acids long. J was trimmed by 2 bases and V by 6 bases; bases with no gene match: 3. CDR3 sequence: CASRRDRPYNEQFF. In DNA, the CDR3 is TGTGCCAGCAGACGGGACAGGCCCTACAATGAGCAGTTCTTC. Complete variable domain (other parts from reference TRBV7-9 and TRBJ2-1): DTGVSQNPRHKITKRGQNVTFRCDPISEHNRLYWYRQTLGQGPEFLTYFQNEAQLEKSRLLSDRFSAERPKGSFSTLEIQRTEQGDSAMYLCASRRDRPYNEQFFGPGTRLTVL.

The V call is TRBV27, the J call TRBJ1-6; D might be TRBD1 (6 bases). The germline V gene has CDR1 MNHEY and CDR2 SMNVEV (reference sequence). V was clipped by 5 bases and J by 7 bases, with 18 bases between them. The CDR3 contains 16 residues. The CDR3 bases are TGTGCCAGCAGTCCTTGGGCAACAGGGAAGAATTCACCCCTCCACTTT. Translated: CASSPWATGKNSPLHF.

The rearrangement links TRBV5-1 to TRBJ2-5; D is unresolved. V lost 0 bases and J 5 bases, leaving 14 bases between the germline ends. The CDR3 has 15 amino acids. Germline lookup yields CDR1 SGHRS and CDR2 YFSETQ. The CDR3 sequence is CASSLGLSTGETQYF. The CDR3 DNA reads as TGCGCCAGCAGCTTGGGATTGTCAACCGGCGAGACCCAGTACTTC.

This chain links TRBV5-4 with TRBJ2-1; unclear D gene. CDR3 length: 11 amino acids. Per the germline V gene, CDR1 is SGHNT and CDR2 is YYREEE (reference sequence). Between the trimmed V and J ends, which lost 4 bases and 4 bases, there was a span of 3 bases. The chain's CDR3 is CASSAYNEQFF. The CDR3 DNA reads as TGTGCCAGCAGCGCGTACAATGAGCAGTTCTTC.

This clonotype has only one observation. The CDR3, as DNA: TGTGCCAGCAGTGCCCGACAGGGTAATGAAAAACTGTTTTTT. Its translation: CASSARQGNEKLFF. The chain recombines TRBV6-5 with TRBJ1-4; 7 positions agree with TRBD1. The CDR3 is made up of 14 amino acids. Germline CDR1 MNHEY, CDR2 SVGAGI. J lost 4 bases, V lost 5 bases, and 4 bases had no gene match.

The chain uses TRBV12-3 or TRBV12-4 and TRBJ2-5; possible D gene TRBD1, 6 bases. V was clipped by 5 bases and J by 1 base, with 14 bases between them. There are 15 residues in the CDR3. CDR3 bases: TGTGCCAGCAGTCTCTCAGGGGAGCGCCAAGAGACCCAGTACTTC. This sequence encodes CASSLSGERQETQYF.

The CDR3 sequence: CASRFRSTDTQYF. In DNA, the CDR3 is TGTGCCAGCAGATTTAGGAGCACAGATACGCAGTATTTT. The V and J genes are TRBV14 and TRBJ2-3; D is uncertain. V dropped 6 bases and J dropped 0 bases, with 7 bases sitting between them. The CDR3 spans 13 residues. Germline V gene data show CDR1 as SGHDN and CDR2 as FVKESK.

The gene calls are TRBV19 and TRBJ2-5; possible D gene TRBD1, 6 bases. V lost 6 bases and J lost 5, with 16 bases in between. This CDR3 spans 14 amino acids. The germline V gene encodes CDR1 LNHDA and CDR2 SQIVND (reference sequence). The CDR3 region has the DNA TGTGCCAGTAGACCAGGGGAGCAAGCGGAGACCCAGTACTTC. Translation: CASRPGEQAETQYF. Full variable domain (missing parts from reference TRBV19 and TRBJ2-5): DGGITQSPKYLFRKEGQNVTLSCEQNLNHDAMYWYRQDPGQGLRLIYYSQIVNDFQKGDIAEGYSVSREKKESFPLTVTSAQKNPTAFYLCASRPGEQAETQYFGPGTRLLVL.